This T cell receptor (beta chain) was retrieved from a study of lymphopenia after photon versus proton radiotherapy. In the case of this clone: What it binds is not known.

Study results and limitations: Only patients who died were analyzed for survival; proton advantage is unproven. Under photons, naive T cells and diversity fell while effector/memory populations rose.

V dropped 5 bases and J dropped 11 bases, with 10 bases sitting between them. CDR1 is LNHDA and CDR2 is SQIVND in the germline V gene (reference sequence). This CDR3 is 11 amino acids long. Some clones are missing from TCRdb's copy, which holds only in-frame ones; the method was immunoSEQ multiplex PCR. This repertoire shows some 25,000 clones, roughly 89% found once; its top ten account for approximately 19%. This sequence was found in a middle-aged man with gastric cancer. V gene TRBV19 combines with J gene TRBJ2-1; possible D gene TRBD1, 5 bases. Sequenced here: peripheral blood, sampled from a patient treated with photon-based radiotherapy. In DNA form, the CDR3 reads TGTGCCAGTAGTGAACAGGACAAGCAGTTCTTC. As protein: CASSEQDKQFF.